The entry below gives a single T cell receptor (beta chain) sequence along with its context. No antigen is known for it. Method: immunoSEQ multiplex PCR; TCRdb's copy keeps in-frame clones and lacks some. The data contain about 50,000 clones, 89% of them singletons. The data derive from a study of CD4+ T cells in melanoma. Overall study results and limits: In melanoma, neoantigen-specific CD4+ T cells reportedly differed in differentiation state. CD8+ T cell, macrophage and B cell function reportedly correlated with neoantigen-specific CD4+ T cells.

This TCR derives from a human donor with melanoma. Material for sequencing was peripheral blood.

The CDR3 DNA sequence: TGTGCTAGTGGTTTCGCCTTAGGACCGAGATACGAGCAGTACTTC. This codes for CASGFALGPRYEQYF. V is TRBV12-5 and J is TRBJ2-7; D is ambiguous. The V end lost 3 bases, the J end lost 4 bases, and 16 bases lay between the germline ends. The CDR3 extends over 15 amino acids. Germline V lookup: CDR1 LGHNT, CDR2 FRNRAP.